Described below is a single T cell receptor beta chain sequence and its context. This specimen belongs to a study of blood T cell repertoires in COVID-19. In the study overall: Nucleic acid was either cDNA or gDNA, and it came from T cells, B-cell-depleted T cells, or PBMCs.

Cohort assignment relied on participant-reported clinical history. There are 18 residues in the CDR3. CDR1 and CDR2 from the germline V gene are KGHDR and SFDVKD. Trimming took off 5 bases at V and 7 bases at J, with 26 bases between the two ends. Methods used by the authors: Estimation of nucleated cell counts relied on the amplification of reference gene primers. Assay used: immunoSEQ multiplex PCR; TCRdb lists only in-frame clones, some missing. V, J and clone size are those of that table, while D and trimming were read from the DNA. Of about 210,000 clones in the sample, about 81% were seen once. The sample consisted of PBMCs or T cells enriched from blood (not recorded which). The origin of this receptor is a man aged 35 to 55 who had recovered from COVID-19. This sequence joins TRBV24-1 and TRBJ2-1; tentatively, D is TRBD1 (6 bases). The CDR3 DNA sequence: TGTGCCACCAGTGGACACCTCCCGGACAGTTCCCTATCTAATGAGCAGTTCTTC. Its protein is CATSGHLPDSSLSNEQFF.